The 7 T cell receptor beta chains in this list originate from one sample, sequenced in a study of low-dose radiotherapy and immunotherapy resistance in tumors. Time point: before trial treatment. With TRAV- and TRBV-specific primers, first-strand cDNA was made, covering the alpha and beta chains. Both a constant-region primer and a V-primer adapter served to amplify TCRs across 15 to 25 PCR cycles. From the reads, TCRdb called clonotypes with MiXCR, one entry per CDR3 protein. Of 59,000 or so distinct CDR3 sequences in the sample, more than 20% were seen once. The starting material was PBMCs, obtained before treatment. The receptors originated from a male donor with rectosigmoid adenocarcinoma.

This clonotype was observed at least ten times. This chain connects TRBV28 to TRBJ1-2; the D is unclear. Trimming shortened V by 5 bases and J by 3 bases, and 7 bases separated the two germline ends. Germline loops: CDR1 MDHEN, CDR2 SYDVKM. The CDR3 is 12 amino acids. For the CDR3, the DNA is TGTGCCAGCAGTACTTTGTACTATGGCTACACCTTC. Translation gives CASSTLYYGYTF.

V is TRBV28 and J is TRBJ1-2, with D hard to call. The germline V gene encodes CDR1 MDHEN and CDR2 SYDVKM. The CDR3 spans 15 residues. Trimming pared 1 base from V and 8 bases from J, leaving 17 bases between. The CDR3 nucleotides read TGTGCCAGCAGTTTATCCTCAGGAAGCTCTAGGGGCTACACCTTC. This sequence encodes CASSLSSGSSRGYTF.

The V and J genes are TRBV28 and TRBJ2-1; possibly TRBD2 for D (6 bases). The V end lost 1 base, the J end lost 8 bases, and 15 bases lay between the germline ends. CDR1 and CDR2 (germline): MDHEN, SYDVKM. The CDR3 has 15 residues. Here the CDR3 DNA reads TGTGCCAGCAGTTTATCCGGGAGTTTCGGCGATGAGCAGTTCTTC. Amino acids: CASSLSGSFGDEQFF.

In its sample, this clonotype was seen once. This CDR3 is CAWSLGINYGYTF. The CDR3 DNA is TGTGCCTGGAGTTTAGGTATAAACTATGGCTACACCTTC. The rearrangement uses TRBV30 and TRBJ1-2, with no clear D. This CDR3 region has 13 residues. Trimming took off 2 bases at V and 2 bases at J, with 9 bases between the two ends. Looked up from germline, CDR1 is GTSNPN and CDR2 is SVGIG (reference sequence).

This sequence joins TRBV5-1 and TRBJ2-7; no reliable D call. V dropped 4 bases and J dropped 0 bases, with 8 bases sitting between them. CDR3 length: 13 amino acids. Germline V gives CDR1 SGHRS, CDR2 YFSETQ. The CDR3 nucleotides read TGCGCCAGCAGCGATTCTAACTCCTACGAGCAGTACTTC. Translation: CASSDSNSYEQYF.

Ten or more counts support this clonotype. The chain uses TRBV28 and TRBJ2-2, with D perhaps matching TRBD2 (5 bases). From germline, CDR1 is MDHEN and CDR2 SYDVKM. CDR3 size: 14 residues. V lost 1 base to trimming and J lost 5 bases, with 8 bases between them. The DNA for the CDR3 is TGTGCCAGCAGTTTATCGGGGTGGACCGGGGAGCTGTTTTTT. This gives the protein CASSLSGWTGELFF.

This clonotype was counted many times. The chain couples TRBV28 to TRBJ2-7; D is possibly TRBD1 (6 bases). This CDR3 has 14 amino acids. CDR1 MDHEN and CDR2 SYDVKM come from the germline V gene. Deletions cut 5 bases from V and 7 bases from J, with 18 bases between. The CDR3 sequence: CASSLPHREWEQYF. The CDR3 coding sequence is TGTGCCAGCAGTCTGCCCCACAGGGAATGGGAGCAGTACTTC.